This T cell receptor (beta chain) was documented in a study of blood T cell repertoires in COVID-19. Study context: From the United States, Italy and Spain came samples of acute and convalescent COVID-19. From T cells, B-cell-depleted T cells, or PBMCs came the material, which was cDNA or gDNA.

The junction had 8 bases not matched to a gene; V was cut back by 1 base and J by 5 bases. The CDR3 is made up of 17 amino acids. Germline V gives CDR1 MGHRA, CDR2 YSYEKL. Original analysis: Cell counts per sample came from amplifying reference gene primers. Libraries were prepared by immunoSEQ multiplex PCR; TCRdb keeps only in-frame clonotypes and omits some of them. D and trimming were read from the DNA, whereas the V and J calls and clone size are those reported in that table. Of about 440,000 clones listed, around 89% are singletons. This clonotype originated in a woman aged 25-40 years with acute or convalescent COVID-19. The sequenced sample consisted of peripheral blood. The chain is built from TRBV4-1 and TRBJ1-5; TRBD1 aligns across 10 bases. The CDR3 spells CASSQVTGTGVHQPQHF. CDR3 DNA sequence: TGCGCCAGCAGCCAAGTCACCGGGACAGGGGTTCATCAGCCCCAGCATTTT.